These 23 T cell receptor beta chains originate from one sample sequenced in a study of blood T cell repertoires in COVID-19. Only in-frame clones appear in the TCRdb table, and some are missing; sequencing was by immunoSEQ multiplex PCR. The sample carries about 76,000 clones, 86% recorded once. Sequencing was done on a sample of peripheral blood. All receptors come from a human donor in a cohort sampled during active COVID-19.

This sequence joins TRBV30 and TRBJ2-7; D remains ambiguous. The CDR3 runs 18 residues. V lost 5 bases to trimming and J lost 0 bases, with 26 bases between them. Per germline, CDR1 GTSNPN and CDR2 SVGIG (reference sequence). Here the CDR3 reads CAWSPPILSLKSSYEQYF. CDR3 nucleotide sequence: TGTGCCTGGTCTCCCCCCATACTGAGCCTGAAAAGCTCCTACGAGCAGTACTTC. The full variable domain, its missing parts supplied by reference TRBV30 and TRBJ2-7, is SQTIHQWPATLVQPVGSPLSLECTVEGTSNPNLYWYRQAAGRGLQLLFYSVGIGQISSEVPQNLSASRPQDRQFILSSKKLLLSDSGFYLCAWSPPILSLKSSYEQYFGPGTRLTVT.

This clone has just one count. Mismatch with germline at one junction end may stem from a read error. The same CDR3 can be traced to other DNA sequences in this sample. The chain links TRBV5-1 to TRBJ2-7, with D tentatively TRBD2 (6 bases). Germline V lookup: CDR1 SGHRS, CDR2 YFSETQ. The CDR3 is made up of 15 amino acids. CDR3 residues: CASSFRPGDMYEQYF. CDR3 nucleotides: TGTGCCAGCAGCTTCCGTCCGGGAGATATGTACGAGCAGTACTTC.

The chain recombines TRBV6-5 with TRBJ2-2; D is possibly TRBD2 (6 bases). This CDR3 contains 15 residues. The ends were cut back, 6 bases at V and 0 bases at J, with 11 bases in the middle. The germline V gene has CDR1 MNHEY and CDR2 SVGAGI. This CDR3 reads CASRTGVANTGELFF. The CDR3 bases are TGTGCCAGCAGAACGGGAGTAGCGAACACCGGGGAGCTGTTTTTT.

J is TRBJ1-6 and V is TRBV11-2; D is unresolved. There are 13 residues in the CDR3. The V gene's germline CDR1 is SGHAT and CDR2 FQNNGV. V lost 9 bases to trimming and J lost 7 bases, with 13 bases between them. CDR3 protein: CASSMDWNSPLHF. The CDR3 coding sequence is TGTGCCAGTTCCATGGACTGGAATTCACCCCTCCACTTT.

The chain recombines TRBV11-2 with TRBJ2-1; 8 bases fit TRBD2. In germline, CDR1 is SGHAT, CDR2 FQNNGV. This CDR3 is built from 14 residues. V was clipped by 5 bases and J by 4 bases; unmatched bases: 4. CDR3 region: CASSARLAYNEQFF. The CDR3 coding sequence is TGTGCCAGCAGCGCCCGACTAGCGTACAATGAGCAGTTCTTC.

CDR3 nucleotides: TGTGCCAGCAGCATACCGGGACACCTTGAGACTGAAGCTTTCTTT. It is translated as CASSIPGHLETEAFF. This chain uses TRBV7-8 with TRBJ1-1, with D maybe TRBD1 (6 bases). CDR1 is SGHVS and CDR2 is FQNEAQ in the germline V gene. V lost 5 bases and J 5 bases, leaving 18 bases between the germline ends. The CDR3 runs to 15 residues.

This chain joins TRBV7-9 and TRBJ2-5, with TRBD2 matching 8 bases. V gave up 7 bases and J gave up 4 bases; unmatched junction bases: 11. The CDR3 loop spans 15 amino acids. Germline lookup yields CDR1 SEHNR and CDR2 FQNEAQ (reference sequence). CDR3 DNA sequence: TGTGCCAGCAACACCGGGACTAGGGAATTAGAGACCCAGTACTTC. This codes for CASNTGTRELETQYF.

A few counts support this clone. This chain uses TRBV5-1 with TRBJ1-2; no firm D call. The germline V gene has CDR1 SGHRS and CDR2 YFSETQ. V lost 4 bases and J lost 8, with 15 bases in between. This CDR3 comprises 13 residues. The CDR3 region is CASSREVSTGYTF. The CDR3 DNA reads as TGCGCCAGCAGCCGTGAAGTGAGCACGGGCTACACCTTC.

The chain combines TRBV7-2 with TRBJ2-2; 10 bases match TRBD2. The V and J ends lost 6 bases and 1 base, in that order; junction bases with no gene match: 2. This CDR3 has 15 amino acids. Per the germline V gene, CDR1 is SGHTA and CDR2 is FQGNSA. This CDR3 is CASRRTSGNTGELFF. Here the CDR3 DNA reads TGTGCCAGCAGGCGGACTAGCGGGAACACCGGGGAGCTGTTTTTT. Based on the CDR3 plus reference TRBV7-2 and TRBJ2-2, the full variable domain is GAGVSQSPSNKVTEKGKDVELRCDPISGHTALYWYRQSLGQGLEFLIYFQGNSAPDKSGLPSDRFSAERTGGSVSTLTIQRTQQEDSAVYLCASRRTSGNTGELFFGEGSRLTVL.

This chain joins TRBV5-1 and TRBJ2-3, with D possibly TRBD2 on 6 matching bases. The CDR3 spans 14 residues. V lost 4 bases and J lost 6, with 15 bases in between. Germline CDR1 is SGHRS and CDR2 is YFSETQ. The CDR3 nucleotides are TGCGCCAGCAGCCGCGGGACCAGGAGGGATACGCAGTATTTT. Amino acid sequence: CASSRGTRRDTQYF.

The chain is built from TRBV10-3 and TRBJ1-2, with 7 bases fitting TRBD1. This CDR3 has 15 residues. Germline V gives CDR1 ENHRY, CDR2 SYGVKD. V gave up 4 bases and J gave up 2 bases; unmatched junction bases: 7. CDR3 in amino acids: CAISGGDSQNYGYTF. CDR3 sequence (DNA): TGTGCCATCAGTGGGGGGGACAGCCAAAACTATGGCTACACCTTC.

The rearrangement links TRBV27 to TRBJ2-6, with D possibly matching TRBD1 (5 bases). The CDR3 covers 15 residues. CDR1 is MNHEY and CDR2 is SMNVEV in the germline V gene (reference sequence). V lost 5 bases and J lost 4, with 12 bases in between. CDR3 residues: CASSPGAPGANVLTF. The DNA of the CDR3 is TGTGCCAGCAGTCCTGGGGCCCCGGGGGCCAACGTCCTGACTTTC.

This clone has just one count. The rearrangement links TRBV2 to TRBJ1-1; D unclear. The CDR3 has 13 residues. Germline V gives CDR1 SNHLY, CDR2 FYNNEI. Trimming left V 5 bases short and J 8 bases short, with 15 bases between. The CDR3 protein is CASSPLKHPEAFF. The CDR3 region has the DNA TGTGCCAGCAGTCCCTTGAAACACCCCGAAGCTTTCTTT. Complete variable domain (other parts from reference TRBV2 and TRBJ1-1): EPEVTQTPSHQVTQMGQEVILRCVPISNHLYFYWYRQILGQKVEFLVSFYNNEISEKSEIFDDQFSVERPDGSNFTLKIRSTKLEDSAMYFCASSPLKHPEAFFGQGTRLTVV.

This chain links TRBV11-3 with TRBJ2-3; 7 nucleotides line up with TRBD2. V gave up 5 bases and J gave up 5 bases; unmatched junction bases: 10. The germline gives CDR1 SGHNT, CDR2 YENEEA. The CDR3 spans 15 residues. DNA of the CDR3: TGTGCCAGCAGCCGCCGGGGGGTGGGAGAAGATACGCAGTATTTT. It specifies CASSRRGVGEDTQYF.

The V and J genes are TRBV19 and TRBJ2-1; 9 positions match TRBD2. The CDR3 runs to 14 residues. Germline CDR1 is LNHDA and CDR2 is SQIVND (reference sequence). Losses at the gene ends were 3 bases for V and 8 bases for J; bases not matched to a gene: 5. The CDR3 reads CASSMASGKHEQFF. The CDR3 nucleotides are TGTGCCAGTAGTATGGCTAGCGGGAAGCATGAGCAGTTCTTC.

This clone was recorded only once. The chain carries TRBV19 and TRBJ1-5; 11 bases map to TRBD1. CDR1 and CDR2 from the germline V gene are LNHDA and SQIVND (reference sequence). CDR3 length equals 16 residues. Trimming took 3 bases from V and 1 from J; bases not matched to a gene: 2. CDR3 sequence reads: CASSMDRGRSNQPQHF. The CDR3 nucleotides read TGTGCCAGTAGTATGGACAGGGGGCGAAGCAATCAGCCCCAGCATTTT. The variable domain in full, completed from reference TRBV19 and TRBJ1-5, reads DGGITQSPKYLFRKEGQNVTLSCEQNLNHDAMYWYRQDPGQGLRLIYYSQIVNDFQKGDIAEGYSVSREKKESFPLTVTSAQKNPTAFYLCASSMDRGRSNQPQHFGDGTRLSIL.

The chain couples TRBV7-3 to TRBJ2-3; possible D gene TRBD1, 5 bases. Germline V gene sequence: CDR1 SGHTA, CDR2 FQGTGA. This CDR3 comprises 15 residues. V gave up 2 bases and J gave up 2 bases, with 11 bases separating them. The CDR3: CASSLYRGITDTQYF. The CDR3 bases are TGTGCCAGCAGCTTATATAGGGGAATCACAGATACGCAGTATTTT.

The chain combines TRBV15 with TRBJ2-7, with TRBD2 matching 8 bases. Germline CDR1 and CDR2: LNHNV and YYDKDF (reference sequence). This CDR3 has 14 amino acids. Trimming at V came to 5 bases and at J to 7 bases, leaving 10 bases not matched to a gene. The CDR3, as DNA: TGTGCCACCAGCCCGTCCGGACTAGCCGGGGAGCAGTACTTC. The encoded protein is CATSPSGLAGEQYF. The variable domain in full, with the rest retrieved from reference TRBV15 and TRBJ2-7, is DAMVIQNPRYQVTQFGKPVTLSCSQTLNHNVMYWYQQKSSQAPKLLFHYYDKDFNNEADTPDNFQSRRPNTSFCFLDIRSPGLGDTAMYLCATSPSGLAGEQYFGPGTRLTVT.

This chain joins TRBV19 and TRBJ1-1; D unresolved. Germline V gene lookup returns CDR1 LNHDA and CDR2 SQIVND (reference sequence). V was pared by 8 bases and J by 3 bases, with 13 bases between. The CDR3 has 13 residues. CDR3 nucleotides: TGTGCCAGTCGTACCGGAGTCTACACTGAAGCTTTCTTT. Its protein product is CASRTGVYTEAFF.

The V and J genes are TRBV28 and TRBJ1-5; D remains ambiguous. Per the germline V gene, CDR1 is MDHEN and CDR2 is SYDVKM. V lost 5 bases to trimming and J lost 2 bases, with 10 bases between them. This CDR3 spans 14 amino acids. The CDR3 sequence is CASSSVLRNQPQHF. The CDR3 DNA follows: TGTGCCAGCAGTAGTGTCCTACGCAATCAGCCCCAGCATTTT. The full variable domain, rest sourced from reference TRBV28 and TRBJ1-5, is DVKVTQSSRYLVKRTGEKVFLECVQDMDHENMFWYRQDPGLGLRLIYFSYDVKMKEKGDIPEGYSVSREKKERFSLILESASTNQTSMYLCASSSVLRNQPQHFGDGTRLSIL.

This rearrangement joins TRBV28 to TRBJ2-1; TRBD2 is a possible D gene (5 bases). The germline gives CDR1 MDHEN, CDR2 SYDVKM. V was cut by 3 bases and J by 12 bases, with 15 bases left in between. The length of the CDR3 is 13 residues. The CDR3 region is CASSLSGALAQFF. The CDR3 bases are TGTGCCAGCAGTTTGTCCGGAGCTCTAGCGCAGTTCTTC.

This clone is a singleton in its sample. The rearrangement joins TRBV5-6 to TRBJ1-4; D remains ambiguous. Between the trimmed V and J ends, which lost 0 bases and 4 bases, there was a span of 7 bases. The germline CDR1 and CDR2 sequences are SGHDT and YYEEEE. The CDR3 consists of 14 residues. The CDR3 nucleotides read TGTGCCAGCAGCTTGGGAAGCTATAATGAAAAACTGTTTTTT. Its protein product is CASSLGSYNEKLFF.

The chain couples TRBV30 to TRBJ1-2; TRBD1 matches 7 bases. The trim removed 5 bases at V and 4 bases at J, leaving 4 bases unmatched. The germline CDR1 and CDR2 sequences are GTSNPN and SVGIG (reference sequence). The CDR3 loop spans 12 amino acids. CDR3 in amino acids: CAWARDSYGYTF. The CDR3 DNA reads as TGTGCCTGGGCCCGGGACAGCTATGGCTACACCTTC. The complete variable domain, with remaining parts taken from reference TRBV30 and TRBJ1-2, reads SQTIHQWPATLVQPVGSPLSLECTVEGTSNPNLYWYRQAAGRGLQLLFYSVGIGQISSEVPQNLSASRPQDRQFILSSKKLLLSDSGFYLCAWARDSYGYTFGSGTRLTVV.